This entry lists 26 T cell receptor beta chains sequenced from one sample in a study of shared clonotypes between healthy human individuals. Some clones are missing from TCRdb's copy, which holds only in-frame ones; the method was immunoSEQ multiplex PCR. This table has 2 million to 3 million clones, 93% appearing once. The sequencing input was naive CD4+ T cells from PBMCs. This sample's subset: CD45RA+ positively selected. These receptors were taken from a man aged 18-30 years in good health. Some clones in this sample may be carry-over from other donors' samples.

The rearrangement links TRBV19 to TRBJ1-5; D is ambiguous. Germline CDR1 LNHDA, CDR2 SQIVND (reference sequence). The CDR3 spans 14 residues. V was pared by 6 bases and J by 3 bases, with 12 bases between. CDR3 amino acids: CASSRSRSNQPQHF. The DNA of the CDR3 is TGTGCCAGTAGCCGGTCCCGATCCAATCAGCCCCAGCATTTT.

A single count supports this clone. The gene calls are TRBV27 and TRBJ2-7; D unresolved. The CDR3 has 13 amino acids. Germline CDR1 and CDR2: MNHEY and SMNVEV (reference sequence). Trimming stripped 2 bases from V and 2 bases from J, with 7 bases between. CDR3 nucleotide sequence: TGTGCCAGCAGTTTAATGGGCCCCTACGAGCAGTACTTC. As protein: CASSLMGPYEQYF.

The chain joins TRBV30 to TRBJ2-7; the D is unclear. CDR3 length: 13 residues. Germline V gene sequence: CDR1 GTSNPN, CDR2 SVGIG (reference sequence). V shed 2 bases and J shed 6 bases, with 14 bases lying between them. The CDR3 region has the DNA TGTGCCTGGAGTACCAATGCAAATTCCGAGCAGTACTTC. It yields the protein CAWSTNANSEQYF.

The CDR3 region has the DNA TGTGCCAGCCGTAAGGGGCCTAACTATGGCTACACCTTC. Protein: CASRKGPNYGYTF. The chain links TRBV28 to TRBJ1-2; a possible D gene is TRBD1 (5 bases). CDR1 and CDR2 from the germline V gene are MDHEN and SYDVKM. Between the trimmed V and J ends, which lost 8 bases and 0 bases, there was a span of 10 bases. The CDR3 has 13 amino acids.

With respect to this clone: This specimen includes other DNA sequences encoding the same CDR3. V gene TRBV28 combines with J gene TRBJ2-6; D is possibly TRBD1 (5 bases). Trimming took off 4 bases at V and 2 bases at J, with 9 bases between the two ends. Germline CDR1 reads MDHEN; CDR2 reads SYDVKM. This CDR3 spans 15 amino acids. The CDR3 region has the DNA TGTGCCAGCAGTTCCCAGGGTACTGGGGCCAACGTCCTGACTTTC. This encodes CASSSQGTGANVLTF.

Points on this clone: Distinct nucleotide sequences in the sample also encode this CDR3. The V call is TRBV7-9, the J call TRBJ1-1; tentatively, D is TRBD1 (5 bases). CDR3 length: 13 residues. Germline V CDR1 and CDR2: SEHNR, FQNEAQ (reference sequence). V dropped 2 bases and J dropped 4 bases, with 8 bases sitting between them. CDR3 nucleotides: TGTGCCAGCAGCTTACGGGGGGGCACTGAAGCTTTCTTT. It specifies CASSLRGGTEAFF.

The J gene is TRBJ2-7, the V gene TRBV7-2, with D possibly TRBD1 on 6 matching bases. The ends were cut back, 7 bases at V and 3 bases at J, with 13 bases in the middle. There are 13 residues in the CDR3. The germline CDR1 and CDR2 sequences are SGHTA and FQGNSA. This chain's CDR3 is CASTSDRSYEQYF. Here the CDR3 DNA reads TGTGCCAGCACCTCGGACAGAAGCTACGAGCAGTACTTC. The full variable domain, completed using reference TRBV7-2 and TRBJ2-7, is GAGVSQSPSNKVTEKGKDVELRCDPISGHTALYWYRQSLGQGLEFLIYFQGNSAPDKSGLPSDRFSAERTGGSVSTLTIQRTQQEDSAVYLCASTSDRSYEQYFGPGTRLTVT.

The gene calls are TRBV27 and TRBJ2-7; no clear D gene. CDR3 length equals 15 residues. V gave up 1 base and J gave up 5 bases, with 15 bases separating them. Germline V lookup: CDR1 MNHEY, CDR2 SMNVEV (reference sequence). The CDR3 here is CASSLLASSGNEQYF. For the CDR3, the DNA is TGTGCCAGCAGTTTATTGGCATCTTCTGGGAACGAGCAGTACTTC.

The V and J genes are TRBV11-2 and TRBJ2-1, with D possibly called TRBD1 or TRBD2 (5 bases each). CDR1 and CDR2 (germline): SGHAT, FQNNGV. The ends were cut back, 5 bases at V and 16 bases at J, with 15 bases in the middle. The CDR3 covers 11 residues. Here the CDR3 reads CASSRGVGAFF. The CDR3 DNA reads TGTGCCAGCAGCCGAGGGGTGGGAGCTTTCTTC.

The chain joins TRBV28 to TRBJ1-2; 7 bases are a match to TRBD1. CDR1 is MDHEN and CDR2 is SYDVKM in the germline V gene. The V gene end was trimmed by 7 bases and the J gene end by 0 bases; junction bases not matched to a gene: 8. The CDR3 contains 15 residues. For the CDR3, the DNA is TGTGCCAGCACGTCCGCGGGACAGCCTAACTATGGCTACACCTTC. This sequence encodes CASTSAGQPNYGYTF.

The genes are TRBV28 and TRBJ2-7, with TRBD1 matching over 9 bases. Looked up from germline, CDR1 is MDHEN and CDR2 is SYDVKM. V shed 5 bases, J shed 3 bases, and the junction held 8 bases outside the gene matches. The CDR3 covers 15 residues. The CDR3 region has the DNA TGTGCCAGCAGTCCCCGGACAGGGGCCCGCTACGAGCAGTACTTC. It translates to CASSPRTGARYEQYF. The entire variable domain, with the rest obtained from reference TRBV28 and TRBJ2-7, is as follows: DVKVTQSSRYLVKRTGEKVFLECVQDMDHENMFWYRQDPGLGLRLIYFSYDVKMKEKGDIPEGYSVSREKKERFSLILESASTNQTSMYLCASSPRTGARYEQYFGPGTRLTVT.

The J gene is TRBJ2-7, the V gene TRBV5-8, with D maybe TRBD2 (6 bases). CDR3 length equals 19 residues. Germline values: CDR1 SGHTS, CDR2 YDEGEE. V lost 4 bases, J lost 1 base, and 27 bases lay in between. CDR3 sequence reads: CASSPRRGIGGLRSYEQYF. The CDR3 DNA reads as TGTGCCAGCAGCCCGAGGAGGGGAATTGGGGGACTCCGATCCTACGAGCAGTACTTC.

The gene calls are TRBV6-4 and TRBJ2-2; TRBD1 matches 9 bases. The CDR3 totals 15 residues. Germline-derived CDR1 and CDR2 are MRHNA and SNTAGT. With 6 bases clipped from V and 3 bases from J, the junction kept 5 bases outside the gene matches. The CDR3 reads CASRLDRGDTGELFF. The CDR3 bases are TGTGCCAGCAGACTCGACAGGGGGGACACCGGGGAGCTGTTTTTT.

The rearrangement uses TRBV6-5 and TRBJ2-5, with 7 bases that match TRBD1. CDR1 and CDR2 (germline): MNHEY, SVGAGI. Trimming at V came to 0 bases and at J to 5 bases, leaving 0 bases not matched to a gene. The CDR3 extends over 13 amino acids. The CDR3 nucleotides are TGTGCCAGCAGTTACTCACAGGGGGAGACCCAGTACTTC. The encoded protein is CASSYSQGETQYF.

This sequence joins TRBV5-4 and TRBJ2-5, with D possibly TRBD2 on 6 matching bases. With 4 bases removed from V and 1 base from J, the gap between germline ends came to 8 bases. Germline V gives CDR1 SGHNT, CDR2 YYREEE (reference sequence). The CDR3 runs 13 residues. The CDR3 DNA follows: TGTGCCAGCAGCAGGACTACCCAAGAGACCCAGTACTTC. Protein: CASSRTTQETQYF.

This chain links TRBV18 with TRBJ2-2; D is perhaps TRBD1 (5 bases). The V and J ends lost 1 base and 1 base respectively, with 10 bases between them. The CDR3 is 16 residues long. Per the germline V gene, CDR1 is KGHSH and CDR2 is LQKENI. CDR3 nucleotides: TGTGCCAGCTCACCACAGACAGCTAGGAACACCGGGGAGCTGTTTTTT. Translated, it gives CASSPQTARNTGELFF.

This clone has more than one count but fewer than ten. The chain joins TRBV30 to TRBJ1-1; 8 bases are shared with TRBD1. This CDR3 is 13 amino acids long. V was pared by 1 base and J by 7 bases, with 5 bases of the junction left unmatched. Germline CDR1 is GTSNPN and CDR2 is SVGIG (reference sequence). The CDR3 is CAWSAQGAGEAFF. CDR3 bases: TGTGCCTGGAGTGCCCAGGGGGCGGGTGAAGCTTTCTTT.

The CDR3, as DNA: TGTGCCAGCAGTTCCTCCGGGCCCTATGGCTACACCTTC. Translation: CASSSSGPYGYTF. The chain has TRBV28 and TRBJ1-2, with unresolved D. Per the germline V gene, CDR1 is MDHEN and CDR2 is SYDVKM. The CDR3 runs 13 residues. V lost 4 bases to trimming and J lost 4 bases, with 10 bases between them.

This clone was picked up one time. The chain has TRBV4-1 and TRBJ2-2; D call uncertain. The CDR3 loop spans 13 amino acids. Trimming removed 8 bases from V and 1 base from J, with 8 bases in between. The germline V gene encodes CDR1 MGHRA and CDR2 YSYEKL. CDR3 in DNA: TGCGCCAGCTTGGGCTTGAACACCGGGGAGCTGTTTTTT. Protein: CASLGLNTGELFF.

This clone has only one observation. The chain links TRBV4-3 to TRBJ2-7; D call uncertain. The CDR3 sequence is 13 residues long. With 0 bases removed from V and 6 bases from J, the gap between germline ends came to 9 bases. CDR1 LGHNA and CDR2 YSLEER come from the germline V gene. CDR3 coding DNA: TGCGCCAGCAGCCAAGAAAGGCAGACCGAGCAGTACTTC. Its protein is CASSQERQTEQYF.

V gene TRBV6-5 combines with J gene TRBJ2-7; a possible D gene is TRBD1 (5 bases). The V gene lost 6 bases and the J gene lost 2 bases, with 11 bases spanning the gap. Germline assignment: CDR1 MNHEY and CDR2 SVGAGI. The CDR3 runs to 13 residues. CDR3: CASRRQLPYEQYF. The DNA of the CDR3 is TGTGCCAGCAGAAGACAGCTGCCCTACGAGCAGTACTTC.

The genes are TRBV19 and TRBJ1-1; tentative D call: TRBD1 (5 bases). The CDR3 sequence is 13 residues long. Germline CDR1 LNHDA, CDR2 SQIVND (reference sequence). Trimming cost V 9 bases and J 1 base, with 12 bases left between them. Here the CDR3 DNA reads TGTGCCAGCCAGGGACGGCAGAACACTGAAGCTTTCTTT. This gives the protein CASQGRQNTEAFF.

This chain uses TRBV6-6 with TRBJ1-5, with D unresolved. Germline V gene sequence: CDR1 MNHNY, CDR2 SVGAGI (reference sequence). V lost 4 bases and J lost 3, with 7 bases in between. The CDR3 is made up of 13 amino acids. CDR3: CASSLGLNQPQHF. As DNA, the CDR3 is TGTGCCAGCAGTTTGGGTCTCAATCAGCCCCAGCATTTT.

CDR3: CASSFTGRDYGYTF. Here the CDR3 DNA reads TGTGCCAGCAGCTTCACAGGGAGGGACTATGGCTACACCTTC. The chain links TRBV5-7 to TRBJ1-2, with a tentative D call TRBD1 (6 bases). TRBV5-7 is identified as an open reading frame with a role that is uncertain. The CDR3 totals 14 residues. V lost 2 bases and J lost 3, with 11 bases in between.

About this clone itself: Other DNA sequences within the sample encode an identical CDR3. The chain is built from TRBV18 and TRBJ2-1; the match to TRBD2 covers 10 bases. The CDR3 loop spans 15 amino acids. J lost 6 bases, V lost 3 bases, and 5 bases had no gene match. Germline V gene lookup returns CDR1 KGHSH and CDR2 LQKENI. The CDR3 reads CASSPPGLASNEQFF. Here the CDR3 DNA reads TGTGCCAGCTCACCCCCGGGACTAGCGTCCAATGAGCAGTTCTTC.

The chain has TRBV7-2 and TRBJ1-4, with D tentatively TRBD1 (5 bases). The germline gives CDR1 SGHTA, CDR2 FQGNSA. The CDR3 contains 12 residues. V shed 10 bases and J shed 7 bases, with 13 bases lying between them. The CDR3 nucleotides read TGTGCCACGGGGGGGTCAGGTGAAAAACTGTTTTTT. Translated: CATGGSGEKLFF.